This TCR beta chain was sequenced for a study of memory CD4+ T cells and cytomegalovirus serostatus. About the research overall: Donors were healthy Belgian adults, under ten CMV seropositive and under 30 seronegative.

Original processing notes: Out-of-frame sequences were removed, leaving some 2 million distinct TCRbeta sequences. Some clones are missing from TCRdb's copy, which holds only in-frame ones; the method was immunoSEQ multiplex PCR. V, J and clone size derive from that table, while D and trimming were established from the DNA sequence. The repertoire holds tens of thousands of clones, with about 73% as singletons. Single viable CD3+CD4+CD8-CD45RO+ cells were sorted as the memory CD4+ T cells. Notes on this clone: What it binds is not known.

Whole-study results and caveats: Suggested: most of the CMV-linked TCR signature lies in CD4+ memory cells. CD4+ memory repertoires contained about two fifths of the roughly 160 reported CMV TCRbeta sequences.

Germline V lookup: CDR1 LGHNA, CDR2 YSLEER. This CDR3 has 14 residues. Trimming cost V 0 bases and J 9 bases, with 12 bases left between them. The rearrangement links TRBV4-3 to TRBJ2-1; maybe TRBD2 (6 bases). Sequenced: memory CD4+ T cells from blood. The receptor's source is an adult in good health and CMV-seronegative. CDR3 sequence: CASSQDEWGGEQFF. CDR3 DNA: TGCGCCAGCAGCCAAGATGAATGGGGAGGTGAGCAGTTCTTC.